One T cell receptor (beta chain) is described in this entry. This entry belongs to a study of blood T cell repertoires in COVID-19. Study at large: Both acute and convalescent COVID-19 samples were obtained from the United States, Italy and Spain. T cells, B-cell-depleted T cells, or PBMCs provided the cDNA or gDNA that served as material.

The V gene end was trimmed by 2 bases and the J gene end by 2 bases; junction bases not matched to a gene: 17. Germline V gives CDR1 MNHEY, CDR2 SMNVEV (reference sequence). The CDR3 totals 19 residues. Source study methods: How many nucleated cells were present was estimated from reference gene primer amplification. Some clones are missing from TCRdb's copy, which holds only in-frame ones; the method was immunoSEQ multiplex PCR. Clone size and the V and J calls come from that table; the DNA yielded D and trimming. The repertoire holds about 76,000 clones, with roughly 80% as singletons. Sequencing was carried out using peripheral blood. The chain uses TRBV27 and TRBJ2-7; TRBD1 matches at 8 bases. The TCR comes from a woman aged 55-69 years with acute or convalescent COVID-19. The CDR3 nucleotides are TGTGCCAGCAGTTTACGACCTTTACCGGACAGGGCAAGTCCCTACGAGCAGTACTTC. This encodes CASSLRPLPDRASPYEQYF.